Listed below are T cell receptor beta chains from one sample, sequenced in a study of STAT5B mutations in CD4+ large granular lymphocyte leukemia. TCRdb keeps only in-frame clones here, not all; method: immunoSEQ multiplex PCR. The sample consists of over 30,000 clones, 80% to 90% of them appearing once. Sequencing used CD4+ T cells from blood buffy coats. These receptors all come from a human donor in good health. Each CDR3 is given with its conserved first and last residue. The D gene is left open where the match is weak. A clone size is listed for some rows: how often the clone was seen (once, few, many), or a class if it is expanded.

abundance,v_gene,d_gene,j_gene,CDR3nt,CDR3aa
.,TRBV4-2,.,TRBJ2-7,TGTGCCAGCAGCCCTACTAGCTACGAGCAGTACTTC,CASSPTSYEQYF
.,TRBV4-3,.,TRBJ2-2,TGCGCCAGCAGCCAAAATGCCGGGTACCTGAACACCGGGGAGCTGTTTTTT,CASSQNAGYLNTGELFF
once,TRBV11-2,TRBD2,TRBJ2-3,TGTGCCAGCAGCTTAGATAGGACTAGCGGGAGCTCAGATACGCAGTATTTT,CASSLDRTSGSSDTQYF
.,TRBV28,.,TRBJ2-7,TGTGCCAGCAGTCCGACCGGGGGACTCATTTCCTACGAGCAGTACTTC,CASSPTGGLISYEQYF
.,TRBV14,.,TRBJ1-2,TGTGCCAGCAGCCGTGGGGGAGCCCTTAACTATGGCTACACCTTC,CASSRGGALNYGYTF
few,TRBV7-9,TRBD1,TRBJ1-1,TGTGCCAGCAGCTCGGACAGGGCCTATCGTATGGACACTGAAGCTTTCTTT,CASSSDRAYRMDTEAFF
.,TRBV6-1,.,TRBJ2-7,TGTGCCAGCAGGGATGGGGGCGCCCCCCACGGGCAGTACTTC,CASRDGGAPHGQYF
.,TRBV4-1,.,TRBJ2-1,TGCGCCAGCAGCCAAGAGTTCCAGACGAGCTCCTACAATGAGCAGTTCTTC,CASSQEFQTSSYNEQFF
.,TRBV19,.,TRBJ1-4,TGTGCCAGTAGTGCCACCGGACTGGATGAAAAACTGTTTTTT,CASSATGLDEKLFF
.,TRBV2,TRBD2,TRBJ2-1,TGTGCCAGCAGTGGGGCTTTGGGAGCGGGATCTTACAATGAGCAGTTCTTC,CASSGALGAGSYNEQFF
.,TRBV27,.,TRBJ1-5,TGTGCCAGCAGTCCGGCCGGGGAGAGAGGCAAGAATCAGCCCCAGCATTTT,CASSPAGERGKNQPQHF
.,TRBV11-2,TRBD2,TRBJ2-7,TGTGCCAGCAGCTTAGTGGCGGGAGAATCCTACGAGCAGTACTTC,CASSLVAGESYEQYF
.,TRBV4-2,.,TRBJ1-5,TGTGCCAGCAGCACCACCAGGGTTGGCAATCAGCCCCAGCATTTT,CASSTTRVGNQPQHF
.,TRBV5-5,.,TRBJ2-7,TGTGCCAGCAGCTTGTACAGCGACTCCTACGAGCAGTACTTC,CASSLYSDSYEQYF
.,TRBV7-8,.,TRBJ1-6,TGTGCCAGCAGCGACCAGGGGACACCCCTCCACTTT,CASSDQGTPLHF
.,TRBV5-1,TRBD2,TRBJ2-3,TGCGCCAGCACGACTAGCGGGAGGGCCAGGGATACGCAGTATTTT,CASTTSGRARDTQYF
.,TRBV10-3,.,TRBJ2-2,TGTGCCATCAGCCGGGACGGAGACACCGGGGAGCTGTTTTTT,CAISRDGDTGELFF
.,TRBV28,.,TRBJ2-7,TGTGCCAGCAGCCTGGGGGACACCTCCTACGAGCAGTACTTC,CASSLGDTSYEQYF
.,TRBV19,.,TRBJ1-1,TGTGCCAGTAGTATACCCGGGAAGGGGAACACTGAAGCTTTCTTT,CASSIPGKGNTEAFF
.,TRBV6-5,.,TRBJ2-7,TGTGCCAGCAGCCCCGGACCCCAACCGTACGAGCAGTACTTC,CASSPGPQPYEQYF